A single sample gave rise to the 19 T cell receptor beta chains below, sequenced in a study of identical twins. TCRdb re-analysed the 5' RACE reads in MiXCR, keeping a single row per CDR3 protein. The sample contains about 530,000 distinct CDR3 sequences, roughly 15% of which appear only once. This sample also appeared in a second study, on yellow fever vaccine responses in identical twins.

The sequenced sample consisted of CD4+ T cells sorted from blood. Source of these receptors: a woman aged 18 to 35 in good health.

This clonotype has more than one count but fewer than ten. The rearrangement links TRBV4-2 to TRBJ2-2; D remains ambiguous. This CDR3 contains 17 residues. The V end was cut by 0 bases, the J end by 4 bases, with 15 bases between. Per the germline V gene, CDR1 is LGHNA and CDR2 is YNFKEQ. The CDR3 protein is CASSQDLSGRSTGELFF. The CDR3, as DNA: TGTGCCAGCAGCCAAGACCTTTCGGGTCGGAGCACCGGGGAGCTGTTTTTT.

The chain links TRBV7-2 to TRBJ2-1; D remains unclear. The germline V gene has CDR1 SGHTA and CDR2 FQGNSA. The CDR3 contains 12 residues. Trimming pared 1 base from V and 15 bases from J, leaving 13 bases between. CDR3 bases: TGTGCCAGCAGCTTAGTTCAGGAACGGTGGTTCTTC. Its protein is CASSLVQERWFF.

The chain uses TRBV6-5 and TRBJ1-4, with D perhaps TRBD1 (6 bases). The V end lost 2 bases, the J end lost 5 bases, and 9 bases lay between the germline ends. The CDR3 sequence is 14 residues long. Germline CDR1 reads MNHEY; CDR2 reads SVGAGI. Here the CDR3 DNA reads TGTGCCAGCAGTTACAGGGGGGAGAATGAAAAACTGTTTTTT. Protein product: CASSYRGENEKLFF.

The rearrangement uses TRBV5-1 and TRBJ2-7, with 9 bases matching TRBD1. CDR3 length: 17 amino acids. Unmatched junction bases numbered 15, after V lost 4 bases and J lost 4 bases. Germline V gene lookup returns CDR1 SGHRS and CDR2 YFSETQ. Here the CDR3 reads CASSRFLVQGAGYEQYF. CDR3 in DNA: TGCGCCAGCAGCAGGTTTTTAGTACAGGGGGCTGGATACGAGCAGTACTTC. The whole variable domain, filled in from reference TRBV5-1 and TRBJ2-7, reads KAGVTQTPRYLIKTRGQQVTLSCSPISGHRSVSWYQQTPGQGLQFLFEYFSETQRNKGNFPGRFSGRQFSNSRSEMNVSTLELGDSALYLCASSRFLVQGAGYEQYFGPGTRLTVT.

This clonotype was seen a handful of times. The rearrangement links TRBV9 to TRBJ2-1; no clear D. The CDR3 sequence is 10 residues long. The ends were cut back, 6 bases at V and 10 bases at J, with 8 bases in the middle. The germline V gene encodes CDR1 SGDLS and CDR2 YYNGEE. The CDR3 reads CASNPGEQFF. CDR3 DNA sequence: TGTGCCAGCAATCCCGGGGAGCAGTTCTTC.

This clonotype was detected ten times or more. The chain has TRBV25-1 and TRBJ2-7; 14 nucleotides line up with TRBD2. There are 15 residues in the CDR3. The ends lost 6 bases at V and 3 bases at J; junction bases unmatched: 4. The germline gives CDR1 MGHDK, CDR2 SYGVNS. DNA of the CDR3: TGTGCCAGCAGCGCGGGACTAGCGGGAGTCTACGAGCAGTACTTC. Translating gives CASSAGLAGVYEQYF.

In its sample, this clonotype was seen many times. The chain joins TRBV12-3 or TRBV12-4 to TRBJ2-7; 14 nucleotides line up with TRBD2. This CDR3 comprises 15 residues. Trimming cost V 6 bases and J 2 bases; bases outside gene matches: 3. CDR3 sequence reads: CASSEGLAGAYEQYF. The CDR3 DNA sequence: TGTGCCAGCAGCGAGGGACTAGCGGGAGCCTACGAGCAGTACTTC.

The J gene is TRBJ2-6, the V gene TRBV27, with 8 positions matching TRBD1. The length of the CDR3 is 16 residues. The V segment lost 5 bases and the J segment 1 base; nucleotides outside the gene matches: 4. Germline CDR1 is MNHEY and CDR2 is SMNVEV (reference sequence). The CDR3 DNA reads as TGTGCCAGCAGTATTCGGACAGGGTCTGGGGCCAACGTCCTGACTTTC. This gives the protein CASSIRTGSGANVLTF.

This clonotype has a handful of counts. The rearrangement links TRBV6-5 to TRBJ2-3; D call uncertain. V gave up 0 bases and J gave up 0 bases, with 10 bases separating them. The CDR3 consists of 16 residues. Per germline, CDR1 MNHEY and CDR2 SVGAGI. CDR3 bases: TGTGCCAGCAGTTACTCGAGCGCGGATAGCACAGATACGCAGTATTTT. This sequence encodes CASSYSSADSTDTQYF.

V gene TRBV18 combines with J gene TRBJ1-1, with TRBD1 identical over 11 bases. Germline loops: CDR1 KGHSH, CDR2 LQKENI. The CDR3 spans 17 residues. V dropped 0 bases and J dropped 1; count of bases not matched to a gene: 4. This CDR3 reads CASSPPDRGRWNTEAFF. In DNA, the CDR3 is TGTGCCAGCTCACCACCGGACAGGGGGCGGTGGAACACTGAAGCTTTCTTT.

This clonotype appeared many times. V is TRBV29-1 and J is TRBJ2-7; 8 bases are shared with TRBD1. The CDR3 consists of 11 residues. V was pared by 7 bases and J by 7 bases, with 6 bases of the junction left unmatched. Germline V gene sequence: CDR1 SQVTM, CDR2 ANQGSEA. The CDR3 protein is CSAQDREEQYF. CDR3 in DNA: TGCAGCGCTCAGGACAGGGAAGAGCAGTACTTC.

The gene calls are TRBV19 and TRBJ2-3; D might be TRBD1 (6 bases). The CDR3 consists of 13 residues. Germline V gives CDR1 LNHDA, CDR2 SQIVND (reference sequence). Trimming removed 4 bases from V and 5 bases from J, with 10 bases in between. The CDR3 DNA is TGTGCCAGTAGTAGGTCGGACAGAGATACGCAGTATTTT. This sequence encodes CASSRSDRDTQYF.

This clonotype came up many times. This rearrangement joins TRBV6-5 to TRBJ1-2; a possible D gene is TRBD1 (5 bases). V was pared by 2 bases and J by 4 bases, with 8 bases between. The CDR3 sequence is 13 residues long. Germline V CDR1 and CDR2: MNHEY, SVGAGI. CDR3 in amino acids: CASSYDRSYGYTF. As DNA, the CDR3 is TGTGCCAGCAGTTACGACAGAAGCTATGGCTACACCTTC.

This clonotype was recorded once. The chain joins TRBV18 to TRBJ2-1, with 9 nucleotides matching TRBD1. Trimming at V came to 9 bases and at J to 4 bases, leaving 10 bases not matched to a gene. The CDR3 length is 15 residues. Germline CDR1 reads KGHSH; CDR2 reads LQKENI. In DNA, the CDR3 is TGTGCCAGTTCCCAGGGACAGGGAGAGTACAATGAGCAGTTCTTC. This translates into CASSQGQGEYNEQFF.

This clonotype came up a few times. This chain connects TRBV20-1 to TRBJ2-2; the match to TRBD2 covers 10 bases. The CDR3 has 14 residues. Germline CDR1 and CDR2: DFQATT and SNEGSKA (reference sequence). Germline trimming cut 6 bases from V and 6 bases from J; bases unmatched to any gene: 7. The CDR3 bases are TGCAGTGCCCCCTCAGGACTAGCGGCCGGGGAGCTGTTTTTT. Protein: CSAPSGLAAGELFF.

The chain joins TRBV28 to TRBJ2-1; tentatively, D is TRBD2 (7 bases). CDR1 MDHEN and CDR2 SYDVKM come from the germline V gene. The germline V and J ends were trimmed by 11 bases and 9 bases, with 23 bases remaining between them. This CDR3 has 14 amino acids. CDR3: CACCWGGGRSEQFF. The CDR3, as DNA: TGTGCCTGTTGTTGGGGGGGCGGACGGAGTGAGCAGTTCTTC.

The CDR3 here is CASSGQGVHEQYF. The CDR3, as DNA: TGTGCCAGCAGTGGACAGGGTGTCCACGAGCAGTACTTC. The rearrangement uses TRBV7-9 and TRBJ2-7; 8 bases line up with TRBD1. Germline lookup yields CDR1 SEHNR and CDR2 FQNEAQ (reference sequence). With V trimmed by 6 bases and J by 5 bases, 6 bases remained unmatched. The CDR3 sequence is 13 residues long.

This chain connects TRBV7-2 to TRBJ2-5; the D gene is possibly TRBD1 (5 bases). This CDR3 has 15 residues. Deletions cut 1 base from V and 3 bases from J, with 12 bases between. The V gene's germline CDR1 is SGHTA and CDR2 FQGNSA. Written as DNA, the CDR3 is TGTGCCAGCAGCTTAGGCCTTGGACAAAAAGAGACCCAGTACTTC. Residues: CASSLGLGQKETQYF. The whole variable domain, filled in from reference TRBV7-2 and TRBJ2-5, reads GAGVSQSPSNKVTEKGKDVELRCDPISGHTALYWYRQSLGQGLEFLIYFQGNSAPDKSGLPSDRFSAERTGGSVSTLTIQRTQQEDSAVYLCASSLGLGQKETQYFGPGTRLLVL.

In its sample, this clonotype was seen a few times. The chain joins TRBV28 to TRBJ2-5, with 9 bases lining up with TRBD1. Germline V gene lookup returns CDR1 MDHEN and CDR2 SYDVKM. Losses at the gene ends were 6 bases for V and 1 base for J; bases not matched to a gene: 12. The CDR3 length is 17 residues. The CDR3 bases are TGTGCCAGCAGACCGGGGACAGGGAGAGGATTCCAAGAGACCCAGTACTTC. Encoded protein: CASRPGTGRGFQETQYF.